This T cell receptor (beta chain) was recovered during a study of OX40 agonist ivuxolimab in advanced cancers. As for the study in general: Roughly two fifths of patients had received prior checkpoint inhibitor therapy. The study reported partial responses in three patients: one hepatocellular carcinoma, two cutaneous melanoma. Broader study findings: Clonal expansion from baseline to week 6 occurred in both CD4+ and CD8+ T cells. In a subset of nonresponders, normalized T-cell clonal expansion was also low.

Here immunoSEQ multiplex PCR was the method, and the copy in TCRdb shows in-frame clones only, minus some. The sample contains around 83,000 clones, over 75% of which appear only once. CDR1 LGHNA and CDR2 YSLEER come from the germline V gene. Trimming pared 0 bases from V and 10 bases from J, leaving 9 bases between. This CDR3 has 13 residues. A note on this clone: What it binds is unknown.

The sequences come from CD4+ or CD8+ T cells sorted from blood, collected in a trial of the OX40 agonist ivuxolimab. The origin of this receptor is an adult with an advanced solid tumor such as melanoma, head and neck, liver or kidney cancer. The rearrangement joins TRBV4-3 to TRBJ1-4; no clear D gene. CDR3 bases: TGCGCCAGCAGCCAAGACGGCATCGGAAAACTGTTTTTT. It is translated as CASSQDGIGKLFF.